This T cell receptor beta chain was sequenced for a study of cytomegalovirus exposure and HLA in healthy donors. Amplification used 60 Vbeta primers and 13 Jbeta primers. Clones were sequenced by immunoSEQ multiplex PCR, and TCRdb holds only the in-frame ones, with some missing. The table includes approximately 100,000 clones, roughly 82% detected once. The sample was PBMCs. The receptor's source is a woman between 18 and 29 years old in good health and CMV-seronegative.

In nucleotides, the CDR3 is TGTGCCAGCAGTCCGGGACAGGGGGTAGTGGCGTACGAGCAGTACTTC. This encodes CASSPGQGVVAYEQYF. This chain connects TRBV6-6 to TRBJ2-7, with 11 bases aligning to TRBD1. Germline V gene lookup returns CDR1 MNHNY and CDR2 SVGAGI (reference sequence). Trimming took 5 bases from V and 4 from J; bases not matched to a gene: 10. CDR3 length: 16 amino acids.